This T cell receptor (beta chain) was sequenced for a study of blood T cell repertoires in COVID-19. The table came from immunoSEQ multiplex PCR; TCRdb's copy has only in-frame clones and leaves some out. The sample includes roughly 380,000 clones, about 89% of them seen just once. V was pared by 2 bases and J by 4 bases, with 6 bases between. This CDR3 is 13 amino acids long. The germline gives CDR1 MGHRA, CDR2 YSYEKL. This sequence joins TRBV4-1 and TRBJ1-5, with D unresolved. The sequence came from a woman aged 40 to 55 with COVID-19, enrolled during active disease. Sequencing used peripheral blood. The CDR3 DNA follows: TGCGCCAGCAGCCAACTCAGGAATCAGCCCCAGCATTTT. Protein product: CASSQLRNQPQHF.